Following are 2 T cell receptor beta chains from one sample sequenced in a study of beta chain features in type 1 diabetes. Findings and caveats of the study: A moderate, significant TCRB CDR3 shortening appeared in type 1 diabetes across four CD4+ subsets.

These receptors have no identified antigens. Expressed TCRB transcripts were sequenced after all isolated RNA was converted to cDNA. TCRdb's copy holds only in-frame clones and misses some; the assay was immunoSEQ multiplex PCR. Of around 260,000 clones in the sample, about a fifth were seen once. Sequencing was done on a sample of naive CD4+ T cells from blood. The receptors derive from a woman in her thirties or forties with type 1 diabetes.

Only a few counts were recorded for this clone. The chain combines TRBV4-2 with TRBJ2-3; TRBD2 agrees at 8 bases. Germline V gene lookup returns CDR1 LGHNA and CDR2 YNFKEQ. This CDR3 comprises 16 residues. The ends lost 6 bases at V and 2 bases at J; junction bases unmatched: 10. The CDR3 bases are TGTGCCAGCAGTCCCCGGACGGGAGGGGCCACAGATACGCAGTATTTT. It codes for CASSPRTGGATDTQYF.

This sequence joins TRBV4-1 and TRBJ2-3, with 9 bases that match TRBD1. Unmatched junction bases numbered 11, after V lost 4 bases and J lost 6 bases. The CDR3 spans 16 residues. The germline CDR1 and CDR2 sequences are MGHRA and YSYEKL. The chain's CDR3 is CASSLSGQGRRDTQYF. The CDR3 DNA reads TGCGCCAGCAGCCTCTCCGGACAGGGGCGAAGGGATACGCAGTATTTT.